Following are 13 T cell receptor beta chains from one sample sequenced in a study of blood T cell repertoires in COVID-19. The assay was immunoSEQ multiplex PCR, and TCRdb's table has in-frame clones only and misses some. The sample has approximately 430,000 clones; 80% to 90% are singletons. The sequencing sample was made of peripheral blood. The receptors were gathered from a woman aged 25 to 39 with active or convalescent COVID-19.

The chain links TRBV30 to TRBJ2-7, with a weak D call TRBD2 (6 bases). Trimming shortened V by 3 bases and J by 3 bases, and 18 bases separated the two germline ends. The CDR3 consists of 15 residues. CDR1 is GTSNPN and CDR2 is SVGIG in the germline V gene (reference sequence). CDR3 loop: CAWRQWGDLDYEQYF. CDR3 in DNA: TGTGCCTGGAGGCAATGGGGGGACCTCGACTACGAGCAGTACTTC.

This clone was observed a handful of times. The J gene is TRBJ2-7, the V gene TRBV23-1; D call uncertain. TRBV23-1 is treated as an ORF (open reading frame) with a function not yet certain. V lost 4 bases to trimming and J lost 3 bases, with 7 bases between them. The CDR3 is 12 residues long. The CDR3 sequence is CASSPPLYEQYF. CDR3 sequence (DNA): TGCGCCAGCAGTCCCCCTCTCTACGAGCAGTACTTC.

This chain joins TRBV18 and TRBJ2-7; 7 bases line up with TRBD1. J was trimmed by 2 bases and V by 2 bases; bases with no gene match: 12. From germline, CDR1 is KGHSH and CDR2 LQKENI. The CDR3 length is 17 residues. The chain's CDR3 is CASSPGVSGQLPYEQYF. The CDR3 DNA follows: TGTGCCAGCTCACCAGGTGTCTCGGGACAGCTCCCCTACGAGCAGTACTTC. Full variable domain (missing parts from reference TRBV18 and TRBJ2-7): NAGVMQNPRHLVRRRGQEARLRCSPMKGHSHVYWYRQLPEEGLKFMVYLQKENIIDESGMPKERFSAEFPKEGPSILRIQQVVRGDSAAYFCASSPGVSGQLPYEQYFGPGTRLTVT.

The chain couples TRBV11-2 to TRBJ2-1; 13 bases are a match to TRBD2. The V gene end was trimmed by 0 bases and the J gene end by 7 bases; junction bases not matched to a gene: 0. There are 15 residues in the CDR3. Looked up from germline, CDR1 is SGHAT and CDR2 is FQNNGV. CDR3 amino acids: CASSLEGLAGNEQFF. The DNA of the CDR3 is TGTGCCAGCAGCTTAGAGGGACTAGCGGGGAATGAGCAGTTCTTC.

The gene calls are TRBV9 and TRBJ2-7; 8 nucleotides align to TRBD2. CDR1 and CDR2 from the germline V gene are SGDLS and YYNGEE. This CDR3 contains 17 residues. The trim removed 3 bases at V and 4 bases at J, leaving 15 bases unmatched. The chain's CDR3 is CASSAHGRGGDSYEQYF. The CDR3 nucleotides read TGTGCCAGCAGCGCGCACGGACGGGGGGGAGATTCGTACGAGCAGTACTTC.

The chain carries TRBV4-1 and TRBJ2-5; 7 positions match TRBD1. With 2 bases clipped from V and 2 bases from J, the junction kept 11 bases outside the gene matches. This CDR3 has 17 residues. Germline CDR1 MGHRA, CDR2 YSYEKL. CDR3 DNA: TGCGCCAGCAGCCAACCAGCGCCGGGACAGTCACAAGAGACCCAGTACTTC. This translates into CASSQPAPGQSQETQYF.

V and J are TRBV4-2 and TRBJ2-5; 9 bases map to TRBD2. V shed 4 bases, J shed 5 bases, and the junction held 5 bases outside the gene matches. From germline, CDR1 is LGHNA and CDR2 YNFKEQ. CDR3 length: 14 residues. The CDR3 loop is CASSRPSGDETQYF. The CDR3 bases are TGTGCCAGCAGCCGGCCTAGCGGGGACGAGACCCAGTACTTC.

This clone was seen a few times. V usage is TRBV11-2 and J usage is TRBJ2-7; TRBD2 matches at 10 bases. Germline CDR1 SGHAT, CDR2 FQNNGV. This CDR3 region has 14 residues. J was trimmed by 4 bases and V by 5 bases; bases with no gene match: 5. The CDR3 reads CASSRLAGAYEQYF. CDR3 in DNA: TGTGCCAGCAGCAGGCTAGCGGGGGCTTACGAGCAGTACTTC. The full variable domain, in which reference TRBV11-2 and TRBJ2-7 provide the parts outside the CDR3, is EAGVAQSPRYKIIEKRQSVAFWCNPISGHATLYWYQQILGQGPKLLIQFQNNGVVDDSQLPKDRFSAERLKGVDSTLKIQPAKLEDSAVYLCASSRLAGAYEQYFGPGTRLTVT.

This clone showed up many times. The same CDR3 arises from other DNA sequences in this sample as well. V usage is TRBV18 and J usage is TRBJ1-1; tentatively, D is TRBD1 (5 bases). CDR3 length: 14 amino acids. Germline V lookup: CDR1 KGHSH, CDR2 LQKENI. V lost 1 base and J 0 bases, leaving 6 bases between the germline ends. The CDR3 protein is CASSPQGMNTEAFF. The CDR3 DNA follows: TGTGCCAGCTCACCACAGGGGATGAACACTGAAGCTTTCTTT.

The chain uses TRBV19 and TRBJ2-6, with TRBD2 identical over 12 bases. The CDR3 extends over 18 amino acids. After removal of 2 bases from V and 1 base from J, the junction contained 3 bases not matched to a gene. Per germline, CDR1 LNHDA and CDR2 SQIVND (reference sequence). CDR3 residues: CASSIRLAGGSGANVLTF. CDR3 nucleotides: TGTGCCAGTAGTATACGGCTAGCGGGAGGGTCTGGGGCCAACGTCCTGACTTTC.

The chain combines TRBV5-6 with TRBJ2-2, with a tentative D call TRBD2 (5 bases). With 4 bases removed from V and 7 bases from J, the gap between germline ends came to 20 bases. The CDR3 runs to 16 residues. Germline CDR1 SGHDT, CDR2 YYEEEE. The DNA of the CDR3 is TGTGCCAGCAGCCTGGCGGCATCCCTGCGGGTCGGGGAGCTGTTTTTT. This codes for CASSLAASLRVGELFF. The complete variable domain, with remaining parts taken from reference TRBV5-6 and TRBJ2-2, reads DAGVTQSPTHLIKTRGQQVTLRCSPKSGHDTVSWYQQALGQGPQFIFQYYEEEERQRGNFPDRFSGHQFPNYSSELNVNALLLGDSALYLCASSLAASLRVGELFFGEGSRLTVL.

The V and J genes are TRBV28 and TRBJ1-2, with no clear D. Deletions cut 4 bases from V and 4 bases from J, with 7 bases between. The CDR3 consists of 12 residues. Germline V gives CDR1 MDHEN, CDR2 SYDVKM. DNA for the CDR3: TGTGCCAGCAGTTCCGGAGCCTATGGCTACACCTTC. This sequence encodes CASSSGAYGYTF.

This chain joins TRBV7-9 and TRBJ2-1, with TRBD2 matching 7 bases. Germline V CDR1 and CDR2: SEHNR, FQNEAQ (reference sequence). Trimming cost V 1 base and J 5 bases; bases outside gene matches: 5. The CDR3 contains 15 residues. CDR3 sequence: CASSLVGRRDNEQFF. CDR3 bases: TGTGCCAGCAGCTTAGTCGGGAGGAGGGACAATGAGCAGTTCTTC.